This is a list of T cell receptor beta chains from one sample in a study of T cell changes during pregnancy in multiple sclerosis. Sequencing used immunoSEQ multiplex PCR; TCRdb keeps in-frame clones, though not all of them. This table holds around 62,000 clones, less than 95% found once. Sequencing used peripheral blood, obtained in the second trimester of pregnancy. These TCRs come from a female donor in good health, enrolled as a control in a pregnancy study. CDR3s include the opening cysteine and the closing phenylalanine or tryptophan. Each record gives: D gene, V gene, CDR3 protein. D genes are given only for firm matches.

d_gene: -
v_gene: TRBV13
CDR3aa: CASSVKMNTEAFF

d_gene: TRBD1
v_gene: TRBV10-1
CDR3aa: CASSSDRLGEQYF

d_gene: -
v_gene: TRBV10-3
CDR3aa: CAISDRDSASYEQYF

d_gene: TRBD1
v_gene: TRBV6-6
CDR3aa: CASSAQGAGGELFF

d_gene: TRBD1
v_gene: TRBV29-1
CDR3aa: CSVRPGQNEKLFF

d_gene: -
v_gene: TRBV7-3
CDR3aa: CASSRDTAGANVLTF

d_gene: TRBD1
v_gene: TRBV7-8
CDR3aa: CASSLDVRTGVSTGELFF

d_gene: -
v_gene: TRBV10-1
CDR3aa: CASSPYQGSHEQYF

d_gene: TRBD1
v_gene: TRBV18
CDR3aa: CASSPLPQTGTDHEKLFF

d_gene: TRBD1
v_gene: TRBV25-1
CDR3aa: CASSGTGVVYSEQYF

d_gene: -
v_gene: TRBV7-8
CDR3aa: CASSLRKVGRLNQPQHF

d_gene: -
v_gene: TRBV25-1
CDR3aa: CASSGEGAQHF

d_gene: -
v_gene: TRBV7-2
CDR3aa: CASSLADRGYTF

d_gene: TRBD1
v_gene: TRBV29-1
CDR3aa: CSVGRDRGEQYF

d_gene: TRBD1
v_gene: TRBV2
CDR3aa: CAWGPGTVEAFF

d_gene: TRBD1
v_gene: TRBV9
CDR3aa: CASSPEPWDRAYEQYF

d_gene: -
v_gene: TRBV18
CDR3aa: CASSLGRQETQYF

d_gene: TRBD1
v_gene: TRBV18
CDR3aa: CASSPGTGDEKLFF

d_gene: TRBD1
v_gene: TRBV7-6
CDR3aa: CASSSRTGTREQFF

d_gene: TRBD1
v_gene: TRBV6-1
CDR3aa: CASSVGRGLYEQYF

d_gene: -
v_gene: TRBV28
CDR3aa: CASGRWPFF

d_gene: TRBD1
v_gene: TRBV19
CDR3aa: CASSRTGWDTEAFF

d_gene: TRBD1
v_gene: TRBV11-2
CDR3aa: CASSLAVQGANFVQFF

d_gene: -
v_gene: TRBV6-5
CDR3aa: CASTRGRVASEQYF

d_gene: TRBD2
v_gene: TRBV6-5
CDR3aa: CASSYRGRTGNEQFF

d_gene: -
v_gene: TRBV5-6
CDR3aa: CASGLRGQTEAFF

d_gene: -
v_gene: TRBV9
CDR3aa: CASSVGGRTEAFF

d_gene: -
v_gene: TRBV19
CDR3aa: CATAPGIPYYNEQFF

d_gene: TRBD1
v_gene: TRBV25-1
CDR3aa: CASRDRDNEQFF

d_gene: -
v_gene: TRBV29-1
CDR3aa: CSVERQTNTEAFF

d_gene: -
v_gene: TRBV15
CDR3aa: CATSRTGYEQYF

d_gene: -
v_gene: TRBV7-2
CDR3aa: CASSRQSATHEQYF

d_gene: -
v_gene: TRBV6-5
CDR3aa: CASSYSDSRLSYEQYF